This T cell receptor (beta chain) came from a study of blood T cell repertoires in COVID-19 (dated by TCRdb to 2018 to 2021). Context from the whole study: ImmuneRACE Cohort 3 recovered participants were defined by two consecutive negative NP/OP PCR tests, healthcare professional clearance, or symptom resolution. The sample metadata nearly always contained a de-identified subject ID, COVID-19 status, age in years and sex. The samples were drawn from the first 160 participants of the ongoing ImmuneRACE study and from under 1,500 subjects provided by 6 global collaborators. The material from the prospective study consisted of cDNA or gDNA derived from T cells, B-cell-depleted T cells, or PBMCs. HLA class I and class II types, where available, came from metadata supplied by the sample provider rather than from assay-based typing. The repertoires were released in a freely available public database intended as a resource for research on the immune response to SARS-CoV-2. Samples from collaborators originated in the United States, Italy and Spain and spanned both the acute and convalescent phases of COVID-19. Deeply sampled blood TCRbeta repertoires from subjects exposed to, actively infected with, or recovered from COVID-19 were included in the dataset.

CDR1 DFQATT and CDR2 SNEGSKA were looked up in the germline V gene (reference sequence). Compared with germline, V lacks 3 bases and J lacks 5 bases; bases without a gene match: 5. Spanning cysteine to phenylalanine, the CDR3 consists of 15 amino acids. The retained sequence is limited to the CDR3, 45 bases, with the frame set at the first base. The immunoSEQ Assay, a bias-controlled multiplex PCR, was used to amplify TCRbeta CDR3 regions from genomic DNA. As for the authors' bioinformatics: The number of nucleated cells in each sample was estimated by amplification of reference gene primers within the assay. Sequence reads were collapsed and filtered to measure the absolute abundance of every unique TCRbeta CDR3 rearrangement. For each sample, productive Simpson clonality was calculated as the square root of Simpson's diversity index across productive rearrangements. TCRdb's version of the immuneACCESS table is confined to in-frame rearrangements and falls short of the full clone set. An unresolved V gene accounts for under half of the shortfall where checked; the remainder is of unknown origin. D and trimming were read from the DNA, whereas the V and J calls and clone size are those reported in that table. The sample table lists 200,000 to 250,000 clones, about 86% of them with a count of one. The leading ten clones occupy roughly 3.3% of the sample.

On this clone itself: The specificity of this receptor is unknown. No base quality values were provided; no much bigger clone lies one nucleotide off.

Participants in the prospective study were enrolled through a virtual design, were aged roughly 18 to 100 years, and lived in under 25 United States geographic areas. In the prospective study, participants were assigned to cohorts based on the clinical history participants reported in a screening survey and a study questionnaire. In the prospective study, whole blood, serum and a nasopharyngeal or oropharyngeal swab were collected from each participant by mobile phlebotomists. Over a 2-month period, participants in the prospective study had the option of providing additional blood draws and questionnaires. Blood samples from the prospective study were shipped frozen or at room temperature prior to DNA extraction. The full study reports these points: The amount of clinical and demographic metadata varied by source and participant and was provided uncurated.

The material sequenced was PBMCs or T cells enriched from blood (not recorded which). The chain employs TRBV20-1 and TRBJ2-6, with 9 bases matching TRBD2. This clonotype was obtained from a woman aged 45-59 years in a cohort exposed to, infected with or recovered from COVID-19 (not recorded which). CDR3 loop: CSASSGGPRANVLTF. The nucleotides read TGCAGTGCTAGTAGCGGGGGACCCCGGGCCAACGTCCTGACTTTC.